This passage covers 29 T cell receptor beta chains from one sample sequenced in a study of brain T cells in children with intractable seizures. Sequencing used immunoSEQ multiplex PCR; TCRdb keeps in-frame clones, though not all of them. The table lists a few hundred thousand clones, 93% of them singletons. As to time point: blood from clinic visit 5 months post-surgery; TSC patient then seizure free. The input for sequencing was peripheral blood, taken 5 to 6 months after surgery. These receptors originate from a boy under two years old with tuberous sclerosis and intractable seizures.

This clone occurred once. The rearrangement links TRBV2 to TRBJ2-1, with D unclear. Germline V gene data show CDR1 as SNHLY and CDR2 as FYNNEI. The V end was cut by 1 base, the J end by 9 bases, with 13 bases between. This CDR3 contains 14 residues. The CDR3 here is CASSEGSGFGEQFF. The CDR3 DNA sequence: TGTGCCAGCAGTGAAGGTTCGGGCTTTGGTGAGCAGTTCTTC.

The chain is built from TRBV28 and TRBJ2-7; TRBD1 or TRBD2 may be the D gene (7 bases each). In germline, CDR1 is MDHEN, CDR2 SYDVKM. The CDR3 totals 15 residues. The V end was cut by 2 bases, the J end by 3 bases, with 14 bases between. Here the CDR3 reads CASSLGGGGNYEQYF. The CDR3 DNA sequence: TGTGCCAGCAGTTTAGGGGGAGGGGGCAACTACGAGCAGTACTTC.

V usage is TRBV9 and J usage is TRBJ2-7; a weak D match, TRBD1 (6 bases). CDR1 and CDR2 from the germline V gene are SGDLS and YYNGEE. The CDR3 extends over 15 amino acids. The V end lost 0 bases, the J end lost 6 bases, and 16 bases lay between the germline ends. The CDR3 region has the DNA TGTGCCAGCAGCGTAGGTGGGGGCCCGGGTGGCGAGCAGTACTTC. It is translated as CASSVGGGPGGEQYF.

The chain carries TRBV25-1 and TRBJ1-2, with D possibly TRBD1 on 6 matching bases. With 6 bases removed from V and 3 bases from J, the gap between germline ends came to 11 bases. The CDR3 has 13 residues. Germline CDR1 and CDR2: MGHDK and SYGVNS. The chain's CDR3 is CASSRGPDYGYTF. Written as DNA, the CDR3 is TGTGCCAGCAGCAGGGGCCCAGACTATGGCTACACCTTC.

V usage is TRBV7-9 and J usage is TRBJ2-6; D remains unclear. V was clipped by 4 bases and J by 1 base, with 14 bases between them. This CDR3 spans 17 amino acids. Per germline, CDR1 SEHNR and CDR2 FQNEAQ (reference sequence). The CDR3 loop is CASSSIRLVSGANVLTF. The CDR3 region has the DNA TGTGCCAGCAGCTCCATTCGACTGGTTTCTGGGGCCAACGTCCTGACTTTC.

This clone appeared a single time. This same CDR3 is encoded by further DNA sequences in the sample. The chain carries TRBV6-6 and TRBJ1-2; D is ambiguous. Per germline, CDR1 MNHNY and CDR2 SVGAGI (reference sequence). This CDR3 is 13 amino acids long. V was clipped by 2 bases and J by 1 base, with 5 bases between them. The CDR3 loop reads CASSYRVNYGYTF. The CDR3 coding sequence is TGTGCCAGCAGTTACAGGGTTAACTATGGCTACACCTTC.

This chain connects TRBV19 to TRBJ2-2; D is unresolved. CDR1 LNHDA and CDR2 SQIVND come from the germline V gene (reference sequence). This CDR3 has 12 residues. V lost 4 bases, J lost 8 bases, and 8 bases lay in between. CDR3 residues: CASSKGWGELFF. In nucleotides, the CDR3 is TGTGCCAGTAGTAAGGGCTGGGGGGAGCTGTTTTTT.

V and J are TRBV6-5 and TRBJ2-1; weak D call: TRBD2 (5 bases). Trimming removed 9 bases from V and 2 bases from J, with 11 bases in between. Germline V gene lookup returns CDR1 MNHEY and CDR2 SVGAGI. The CDR3 extends over 13 amino acids. The CDR3 nucleotides read TGTGCCAGTCTGAGGGTAACCTACAATGAGCAGTTCTTC. Translated, it gives CASLRVTYNEQFF.

In DNA, the CDR3 is TGTGCCAGCAGCGTCTTGGCGGGGAGCACAGATACGCAGTATTTT. Protein sequence: CASSVLAGSTDTQYF. This sequence joins TRBV5-4 and TRBJ2-3, with a tentative D call TRBD2 (6 bases). Germline CDR1 and CDR2: SGHNT and YYREEE (reference sequence). The CDR3 totals 15 residues. Trimming shortened V by 4 bases and J by 0 bases, and 12 bases separated the two germline ends.

V is TRBV25-1 and J is TRBJ2-7; TRBD2 aligns across 11 bases. V was pared by 5 bases and J by 3 bases, with 6 bases of the junction left unmatched. CDR3 length: 15 residues. Germline V CDR1 and CDR2: MGHDK, SYGVNS. The CDR3 is CASSSGTSGYYEQYF. In nucleotides, the CDR3 is TGTGCCAGCAGTTCAGGGACTAGCGGCTACTACGAGCAGTACTTC.

Concerning this clone: Other DNA sequences in this sample translate to the same CDR3. The chain recombines TRBV20-1 with TRBJ2-5; D remains unclear. V dropped 3 bases and J dropped 4 bases, with 3 bases sitting between them. Germline loops: CDR1 DFQATT, CDR2 SNEGSKA (reference sequence). The CDR3 has 10 amino acids. The CDR3 is CSARRETQYF. In DNA form, the CDR3 reads TGCAGTGCTAGGCGAGAGACCCAGTACTTC.

The chain employs TRBV11-3 and TRBJ2-7, with 8 bases matching TRBD1. The length of the CDR3 is 14 residues. V dropped 4 bases and J dropped 5; count of bases not matched to a gene: 7. Germline V CDR1 and CDR2: SGHNT, YENEEA. The CDR3 protein is CASSSWTGLHEQYF. The CDR3 DNA reads as TGTGCCAGCAGCTCATGGACAGGGCTCCACGAGCAGTACTTC.

The rearrangement links TRBV19 to TRBJ1-1; no definite D call. The germline V and J ends were trimmed by 3 bases and 0 bases, with 11 bases remaining between them. This CDR3 contains 15 residues. Germline V gene sequence: CDR1 LNHDA, CDR2 SQIVND (reference sequence). For the CDR3, the DNA is TGTGCCAGTAGTATTCAAGCCTACATGAACACTGAAGCTTTCTTT. Amino acids: CASSIQAYMNTEAFF.

This chain links TRBV3-1 (or the pseudogene TRBV3-2) with TRBJ1-1; D is unresolved. V was pared by 0 bases and J by 0 bases, with 11 bases between. Germline assignment: CDR1 LGHDT and CDR2 YNNKEL (reference sequence). The CDR3 contains 16 residues. The CDR3 bases are TGTGCCAGCAGCCAAGATCGGGCGACCTTGAACACTGAAGCTTTCTTT. Translated: CASSQDRATLNTEAFF.

J is TRBJ1-2 and V is TRBV4-1; D might be TRBD1 (5 bases). The germline V and J ends were trimmed by 3 bases and 7 bases, with 21 bases remaining between them. From germline, CDR1 is MGHRA and CDR2 YSYEKL. CDR3 size: 16 residues. CDR3 sequence (DNA): TGCGCCAGCAGCCAGCTCCTTATGGGGCCCCGGGGTGGCTACACCTTC. Translating gives CASSQLLMGPRGGYTF.

The genes are TRBV6-1 and TRBJ2-7; 8 bases line up with TRBD1. J gave up 5 bases and V 3 bases, and 3 bases lay outside the gene matches. This CDR3 is built from 13 residues. CDR1 is MNHNS and CDR2 is SASEGT in the germline V gene. CDR3 sequence reads: CASSETGADEQYF. The CDR3 DNA follows: TGTGCCAGCAGTGAGACAGGGGCGGACGAGCAGTACTTC.

The chain recombines TRBV5-6 with TRBJ2-1, with D possibly TRBD1 on 5 matching bases. Germline V CDR1 and CDR2: SGHDT, YYEEEE. CDR3 length: 17 residues. V dropped 0 bases and J dropped 0 bases, with 13 bases sitting between them. The CDR3 DNA sequence: TGTGCCAGCAGCTTGGGGGGCGGTATTAGCTCCTACAATGAGCAGTTCTTC. Amino acids: CASSLGGGISSYNEQFF.

Of note for this clone: This specimen includes other DNA sequences encoding the same CDR3. The chain combines TRBV29-1 with TRBJ1-5; 9 bases are a match to TRBD1. Germline assignment: CDR1 SQVTM and CDR2 ANQGSEA. J was trimmed by 7 bases and V by 6 bases; bases with no gene match: 4. This CDR3 has 12 amino acids. The CDR3 DNA is TGCAGCGTGGGACAGGGCAGGCAGCCCCAGCATTTT. Its translation: CSVGQGRQPQHF. The full variable domain, rest sourced from reference TRBV29-1 and TRBJ1-5, is SAVISQKPSRDICQRGTSLTIQCQVDSQVTMMFWYRQQPGQSLTLIATANQGSEATYESGFVIDKFPISRPNLTFSTLTVSNMSPEDSSIYLCSVGQGRQPQHFGDGTRLSIL.

The rearrangement links TRBV30 to TRBJ1-2; a weak D match, TRBD1 (6 bases). The CDR3 covers 14 residues. V was shortened by 5 bases and J by 4 bases, with 17 bases between the two germline ends. Germline values: CDR1 GTSNPN, CDR2 SVGIG (reference sequence). CDR3 region: CAWGQPPRSYGYTF. CDR3 sequence (DNA): TGTGCCTGGGGACAGCCGCCCCGATCCTATGGCTACACCTTC.

J is TRBJ2-1 and V is TRBV19; no clear D. V was shortened by 3 bases and J by 9 bases, with 9 bases between the two germline ends. The germline CDR1 and CDR2 sequences are LNHDA and SQIVND (reference sequence). The CDR3 has 12 amino acids. Here the CDR3 reads CASSMDGTEQFF. For the CDR3, the DNA is TGTGCCAGTAGTATGGACGGAACTGAGCAGTTCTTC.

This clone was seen only once. This chain's CDR3 is CASTRGLAVKETQYF. CDR3 DNA: TGTGCCTCTACCCGGGGACTAGCGGTAAAAGAGACCCAGTACTTC. The chain joins TRBV30 to TRBJ2-5, with TRBD2 identical over 11 bases. The CDR3 loop spans 15 amino acids. Looked up from germline, CDR1 is GTSNPN and CDR2 is SVGIG (reference sequence). V was clipped by 7 bases and J by 3 bases; unmatched bases: 10.

This chain connects TRBV5-4 to TRBJ2-3, with 7 bases fitting TRBD2. V was clipped by 5 bases and J by 2 bases; unmatched bases: 8. The CDR3 spans 15 residues. Germline CDR1 is SGHNT and CDR2 is YYREEE (reference sequence). CDR3 sequence: CASRPGLGSTDTQYF. The CDR3 region has the DNA TGTGCCAGCAGACCAGGACTAGGCTCCACAGATACGCAGTATTTT. Looking up the rest from reference TRBV5-4 and TRBJ2-3 gives the full variable domain: ETGVTQSPTHLIKTRGQQVTLRCSSQSGHNTVSWYQQALGQGPQFIFQYYREEENGRGNFPPRFSGLQFPNYSSELNVNALELDDSALYLCASRPGLGSTDTQYFGPGTRLTVL.

V and J are TRBV29-1 and TRBJ2-5, with D perhaps TRBD2 (5 bases). In germline, CDR1 is SQVTM, CDR2 ANQGSEA. The V end lost 2 bases, the J end lost 3 bases, and 7 bases lay between the germline ends. This CDR3 is 12 amino acids long. The CDR3 DNA reads as TGCAGCGTTGAATCCGGGAAAGAGACCCAGTACTTC. Protein sequence: CSVESGKETQYF.

This chain links TRBV14 with TRBJ1-3, with D possibly TRBD1 on 5 matching bases. V lost 0 bases to trimming and J lost 2 bases, with 11 bases between them. The CDR3 contains 16 residues. Per germline, CDR1 SGHDN and CDR2 FVKESK. CDR3 loop: CASSQEPEGAGNTIYF. CDR3 sequence (DNA): TGTGCCAGCAGCCAAGAGCCGGAAGGGGCTGGAAACACCATATATTTT.

This clone occurred once. This chain connects TRBV9 to TRBJ2-6; D possibly corresponds to TRBD1 (5 bases). Germline V gene sequence: CDR1 SGDLS, CDR2 YYNGEE. V was shortened by 4 bases and J by 1 base, with 18 bases between the two germline ends. This CDR3 region has 18 residues. The CDR3 DNA is TGTGCCAGCAGCCCGCGACCGACAGCGCGGTCTGGGGCCAACGTCCTGACTTTC. It encodes CASSPRPTARSGANVLTF.

The chain joins TRBV7-8 to TRBJ2-5; D call uncertain. The CDR3 extends over 13 amino acids. V was pared by 5 bases and J by 4 bases, with 11 bases between. The germline CDR1 and CDR2 sequences are SGHVS and FQNEAQ. This CDR3 is CASSPRTGETQYF. In nucleotides, the CDR3 is TGTGCCAGCAGCCCCCGGACGGGAGAGACCCAGTACTTC.

The V and J genes are TRBV6-5 and TRBJ2-7; D might be TRBD1 or TRBD2, each matching 5 bases. The CDR3 consists of 13 residues. The V end was cut by 7 bases, the J end by 0 bases, with 10 bases between. The germline V gene encodes CDR1 MNHEY and CDR2 SVGAGI. CDR3 DNA: TGTGCCAGCACCGGGGCCCTCTCCTACGAGCAGTACTTC. Its protein product is CASTGALSYEQYF.

This sequence joins TRBV19 and TRBJ1-2; D not certain. The CDR3 totals 13 residues. The V end was cut by 4 bases, the J end by 5 bases, with 11 bases between. The V gene's germline CDR1 is LNHDA and CDR2 SQIVND (reference sequence). CDR3 in DNA: TGTGCCAGTAGTAGGACGGAATTTTATGGCTACACCTTC. It is translated as CASSRTEFYGYTF.

V is TRBV19 and J is TRBJ1-1; possibly TRBD1 for D (5 bases). Per the germline V gene, CDR1 is LNHDA and CDR2 is SQIVND (reference sequence). Trimming took off 10 bases at V and 0 bases at J, with 18 bases between the two ends. This CDR3 has 15 amino acids. DNA of the CDR3: TGTGCCACCTCAACCCATGGGACGGTGAACACTGAAGCTTTCTTT. It translates to CATSTHGTVNTEAFF.